Listed here are 21 T cell receptor beta chains from one sample, sequenced in a study of CD8 T cells in ankylosing spondylitis. Findings of the study overall: There was a TCR beta motif, made of roughly eight highly homologous variants, that appeared characteristic of ankylosing spondylitis blood.

TCRdb re-called the 5' RACE reads through MiXCR, storing one row per CDR3 protein. The profile shows around 480,000 distinct CDR3 sequences, 15% to 20% of them singletons. No antigens are known for them. Material: blood, either unsorted or a sorted T cell fraction (not recorded which). The receptors stem from a male donor with ankylosing spondylitis.

This clonotype was counted a few times. The V gene is TRBV20-1, the J gene TRBJ1-6; tentatively, D is TRBD1 (5 bases). Trimming shortened V by 2 bases and J by 4 bases, and 12 bases separated the two germline ends. The CDR3 runs to 15 residues. Germline V gene sequence: CDR1 DFQATT, CDR2 SNEGSKA (reference sequence). The CDR3 coding sequence is TGCAGTGCTAGATCTTCGGGGGGGTATAATTCACCCCTCCACTTT. Translated, it gives CSARSSGGYNSPLHF.

This clonotype was counted a few times. The chain uses TRBV6-1 and TRBJ2-1; TRBD1 matches at 7 bases. V was pared by 8 bases and J by 3 bases, with 19 bases of the junction left unmatched. Germline loops: CDR1 MNHNS, CDR2 SASEGT. CDR3 size: 18 residues. CDR3 nucleotides: TGTGCCAGCCCCCGGACGGGACAGCAACCCATCCTCTACAATGAGCAGTTCTTC. It encodes CASPRTGQQPILYNEQFF.

There are a few counts of this clonotype. V is TRBV3-1 and J is TRBJ1-1, with TRBD1 as a possible D gene (6 bases). This CDR3 is 17 amino acids long. Per the germline V gene, CDR1 is LGHDT and CDR2 is YNNKEL (reference sequence). Between the trimmed V and J ends, which lost 1 base and 0 bases, there was a span of 15 bases. DNA for the CDR3: TGTGCCAGCAGCCAAGTAGGCGGGGGGCGGATGAACACTGAAGCTTTCTTT. It is translated as CASSQVGGGRMNTEAFF.

J is TRBJ1-2 and V is TRBV29-1, with no clear D. The CDR3 is 14 amino acids. Germline lookup yields CDR1 SQVTM and CDR2 ANQGSEA. The ends were cut back, 3 bases at V and 6 bases at J, with 17 bases in the middle. The CDR3 DNA is TGCAGCGTTGACCCCGGGTTGGGGAAAAATGGCTACACCTTC. Translating gives CSVDPGLGKNGYTF.

Only a few counts were recorded for this clonotype. This chain links TRBV28 with TRBJ2-7, with TRBD1 matching 9 bases. Germline CDR1 and CDR2: MDHEN and SYDVKM. With 7 bases clipped from V and 0 bases from J, the junction kept 4 bases outside the gene matches. CDR3 length equals 14 residues. The CDR3 bases are TGTGCCAGCAAAACAGGGGGCGGCTCCTACGAGCAGTACTTC. Residues: CASKTGGGSYEQYF. The full variable domain, in which reference TRBV28 and TRBJ2-7 provide the parts outside the CDR3, is DVKVTQSSRYLVKRTGEKVFLECVQDMDHENMFWYRQDPGLGLRLIYFSYDVKMKEKGDIPEGYSVSREKKERFSLILESASTNQTSMYLCASKTGGGSYEQYFGPGTRLTVT.

V is TRBV7-2 and J is TRBJ2-3; the D gene could be TRBD1 or TRBD2 (5 bases each). There are 12 residues in the CDR3. V lost 7 bases, J lost 4 bases, and 9 bases lay in between. Looked up from germline, CDR1 is SGHTA and CDR2 is FQGNSA. The CDR3 loop reads CASILGADTQYF. In nucleotides, the CDR3 is TGTGCCAGCATCCTGGGGGCAGATACGCAGTATTTT.

In this sample, this clonotype turned up a few times. This chain joins TRBV6-5 and TRBJ2-1; the D is unclear. CDR3 length: 11 amino acids. The germline V gene has CDR1 MNHEY and CDR2 SVGAGI. Trimming took off 10 bases at V and 8 bases at J, with 12 bases between the two ends. The CDR3 sequence is CATLKGYEQFF. The DNA of the CDR3 is TGTGCCACCTTGAAGGGTTATGAGCAGTTCTTC.

The V gene is TRBV2, the J gene TRBJ1-1; D remains unclear. The V end lost 1 base, the J end lost 1 base, and 7 bases lay between the germline ends. Germline assignment: CDR1 SNHLY and CDR2 FYNNEI. This CDR3 spans 14 amino acids. In DNA, the CDR3 is TGTGCCAGCAGTGAAGAATCCGGGAACACTGAAGCTTTCTTT. Its protein product is CASSEESGNTEAFF.

This clonotype was recorded many times. The chain links TRBV12-3 or TRBV12-4 to TRBJ2-2; 7 bases match TRBD1. Unmatched junction bases numbered 7, after V lost 6 bases and J lost 6 bases. There are 14 residues in the CDR3. Written as DNA, the CDR3 is TGTGCCAGCAGGGGGGACAGAGTGGCCGGGGAGCTGTTTTTT. This sequence encodes CASRGDRVAGELFF.

This clonotype has only a few counts. J is TRBJ1-6 and V is TRBV11-2; D gene uncertain. V shed 5 bases and J shed 10 bases, with 9 bases lying between them. CDR3 length: 12 residues. CDR1 and CDR2 from the germline V gene are SGHAT and FQNNGV. The CDR3 DNA follows: TGTGCCAGCAGCGGGATAGGGTCACCCCTCCACTTT. Translating it yields CASSGIGSPLHF.

The chain recombines TRBV7-6 with TRBJ2-6; no reliable D call. The CDR3 contains 18 residues. Germline V gene lookup returns CDR1 SGHVS and CDR2 FNYEAQ. With 4 bases removed from V and 3 bases from J, the gap between germline ends came to 19 bases. Written as DNA, the CDR3 is TGTGCCAGCAGCTCTAACCCCCTTACAACGAGTGGGGCCAACGTCCTGACTTTC. It translates to CASSSNPLTTSGANVLTF.

The V and J genes are TRBV6-1 and TRBJ1-4; 12 bases are shared with TRBD1. Germline assignment: CDR1 MNHNS and CDR2 SASEGT. The V gene end was trimmed by 10 bases and the J gene end by 8 bases; junction bases not matched to a gene: 14. The CDR3 sequence is 16 residues long. The CDR3 coding sequence is TGTGCCATAAGGGACAGGGGGCGCGGGGCCCGCGAAAAACTGTTTTTT. As protein: CAIRDRGRGAREKLFF.

The chain links TRBV19 to TRBJ2-3; D ambiguous. The CDR3 is 15 amino acids. Trimming cost V 5 bases and J 1 base, with 13 bases left between them. Germline-derived CDR1 and CDR2 are LNHDA and SQIVND (reference sequence). Here the CDR3 reads CASSPLAAGTDTQYF. In DNA, the CDR3 is TGTGCCAGTAGTCCCCTGGCAGCAGGCACAGATACGCAGTATTTT.

This clonotype was detected many times. The V and J genes are TRBV12-3 or TRBV12-4 and TRBJ1-2; 7 bases match TRBD1. The CDR3 is made up of 12 amino acids. V lost 6 bases, J lost 14 bases, and 12 bases stayed unmatched. Written as DNA, the CDR3 is TGTGCCAGCAGCCAGACCGGGACAGCTCTAACCTTC. Its translation is CASSQTGTALTF.

This clonotype came up a few times. The chain has TRBV12-3 or TRBV12-4 and TRBJ2-5; perhaps D is TRBD1 or TRBD2 (6 bases each). Trimming removed 1 base from V and 4 bases from J, with 13 bases in between. The CDR3 is 15 residues long. The CDR3 loop is CASSLEVGGAETQYF. CDR3 sequence (DNA): TGTGCCAGCAGTTTAGAAGTGGGGGGCGCAGAGACCCAGTACTTC.

The J gene is TRBJ2-7, the V gene TRBV28; perhaps D is TRBD1 or TRBD2 (5 bases each). The V gene lost 4 bases and the J gene lost 2 bases, with 18 bases spanning the gap. The CDR3 loop spans 16 amino acids. Germline V gives CDR1 MDHEN, CDR2 SYDVKM. CDR3 in DNA: TGTGCCAGCAGTTCACCCCGGGACCGTCATACCTACGAGCAGTACTTC. Its translation: CASSSPRDRHTYEQYF.

This chain uses TRBV20-1 with TRBJ2-6; a weak D match, TRBD1 (8 bases). Deletions cut 3 bases from V and 4 bases from J, with 19 bases between. This CDR3 region has 17 residues. Germline V gives CDR1 DFQATT, CDR2 SNEGSKA (reference sequence). The CDR3 is CSASRNRGGSGANVLTF. The CDR3 DNA sequence: TGCAGTGCTAGTCGGAACAGGGGGGGTTCCGGGGCCAACGTCCTGACTTTC.

Ten or more counts support this clonotype. The rearrangement uses TRBV18 and TRBJ2-5, with D uncertain. The V end was cut by 3 bases, the J end by 5 bases, with 13 bases between. CDR3 length: 14 amino acids. Germline V lookup: CDR1 KGHSH, CDR2 LQKENI. The CDR3 sequence: CASSPTYTAETQYF. The CDR3 DNA sequence: TGTGCCAGCTCACCCACGTACACCGCCGAGACCCAGTACTTC. Full variable domain (rest looked up from reference TRBV18 and TRBJ2-5): NAGVMQNPRHLVRRRGQEARLRCSPMKGHSHVYWYRQLPEEGLKFMVYLQKENIIDESGMPKERFSAEFPKEGPSILRIQQVVRGDSAAYFCASSPTYTAETQYFGPGTRLLVL.

This clonotype was counted a few times. This rearrangement joins TRBV4-1 to TRBJ2-6; TRBD1 agrees at 9 bases. Trimming at V came to 6 bases and at J to 3 bases, leaving 12 bases not matched to a gene. This CDR3 has 18 residues. From germline, CDR1 is MGHRA and CDR2 YSYEKL. CDR3 nucleotides: TGCGCCAGCAGAGAAGGGAGTACAGGGGGCTTTGGGGCCAACGTCCTGACTTTC. Translating gives CASREGSTGGFGANVLTF.

This clonotype was counted ten times or more. The CDR3 coding sequence is TGTGCCAGCAGTTTCCCGCAGGGGCTCGACACTGAAGCTTTCTTT. It yields the protein CASSFPQGLDTEAFF. The chain links TRBV12-3 or TRBV12-4 to TRBJ1-1; tentative D call: TRBD1 (6 bases). The CDR3 is made up of 15 amino acids. The V end was cut by 3 bases, the J end by 3 bases, with 14 bases between.

The chain employs TRBV28 and TRBJ2-4; TRBD2 matches 8 bases. The CDR3 sequence is 11 residues long. V lost 8 bases, J lost 9 bases, and 3 bases stayed unmatched. Germline-derived CDR1 and CDR2 are MDHEN and SYDVKM. The CDR3 bases are TGTGCCAGCCTCGGGGGGGGCATTCAGTACTTC. As protein: CASLGGGIQYF.